Shown below are 17 T cell receptor beta chains from a single sample sequenced in a study of CD8 T cells in Susac syndrome. Random-hexamer reverse transcription was applied to roughly 0.5 to 1 ug RNA. TCRdb fed the immunoSEQ multiplex PCR reads into MiXCR, producing one record per CDR3 protein. The table has 110,000 or so distinct CDR3 sequences, around 92% seen once. The sequenced sample consisted of CD4+ T cells from PBMCs. Receptor source: a human donor with multiple sclerosis.

The rearrangement joins TRBV5-6 to TRBJ2-3; 12 nucleotides agree with TRBD2. The CDR3 extends over 14 amino acids. With 5 bases clipped from V and 10 bases from J, the junction kept 8 bases outside the gene matches. Per the germline V gene, CDR1 is SGHDT and CDR2 is YYEEEE. In nucleotides, the CDR3 is TGTGCCAGCAGTTTCCCTAGCGGGGGGGCGCCGCAGTATTTT. Translation: CASSFPSGGAPQYF.

The chain is built from TRBV12-3 or TRBV12-4 and TRBJ2-2; tentatively, D is TRBD2 (6 bases). This CDR3 comprises 17 residues. The V and J ends lost 5 bases and 6 bases respectively, with 22 bases between them. CDR3 DNA sequence: TGTGCCAGCAGTGCAAACTCCGGGAGCCGGGGCTCCGGGGAGCTGTTTTTT. Translating it yields CASSANSGSRGSGELFF.

The chain recombines TRBV20-1 with TRBJ2-5; D not certain. CDR3 length: 12 residues. The V and J ends lost 4 bases and 3 bases respectively, with 9 bases between them. Germline loops: CDR1 DFQATT, CDR2 SNEGSKA (reference sequence). The CDR3 DNA follows: TGCAGTGCTATCTGGCAGAAAGAGACCCAGTACTTC. Translation: CSAIWQKETQYF.

This chain connects TRBV2 to TRBJ2-3; 8 bases match TRBD2. Per germline, CDR1 SNHLY and CDR2 FYNNEI. V dropped 6 bases and J dropped 4; count of bases not matched to a gene: 12. CDR3 size: 16 residues. CDR3 coding DNA: TGTGCCAGCAGGGCCCGCCCAACTAGCGGCCCAGATACGCAGTATTTT. It translates to CASRARPTSGPDTQYF.

This clonotype was seen a single time. The chain combines TRBV20-1 with TRBJ2-7, with D maybe TRBD1 (6 bases). The CDR3 has 14 residues. Germline lookup yields CDR1 DFQATT and CDR2 SNEGSKA (reference sequence). V gave up 5 bases and J gave up 2 bases, with 16 bases separating them. CDR3: CSALRQAWPYEQYF. The CDR3 DNA reads TGCAGTGCTCTCAGACAGGCCTGGCCCTACGAGCAGTACTTC.

J is TRBJ1-1 and V is TRBV7-2; 11 bases match TRBD1. After removal of 1 base from V and 3 bases from J, the junction contained 4 bases not matched to a gene. Germline V CDR1 and CDR2: SGHTA, FQGNSA. The CDR3 is 16 residues long. The CDR3 here is CASSLGGTGGDTEAFF. For the CDR3, the DNA is TGTGCCAGCAGCTTAGGGGGGACAGGGGGGGACACTGAAGCTTTCTTT.

The J gene is TRBJ2-2, the V gene TRBV9, with D maybe TRBD2 (6 bases). The V end was cut by 1 base, the J end by 3 bases, with 13 bases between. CDR3 length: 16 residues. The germline V gene encodes CDR1 SGDLS and CDR2 YYNGEE. Here the CDR3 reads CASSVSEGQYTGELFF. The CDR3 DNA reads as TGTGCCAGCAGCGTATCGGAGGGGCAGTACACCGGGGAGCTGTTTTTT.

This chain links TRBV15 with TRBJ1-5, with D unresolved. Germline V lookup: CDR1 LNHNV, CDR2 YYDKDF (reference sequence). V shed 0 bases and J shed 11 bases, with 14 bases lying between them. The CDR3 is 14 residues long. DNA for the CDR3: TGTGCCACCAGCAGAGATGGAGTCCCTAGGTCCCAGCATTTT. This translates into CATSRDGVPRSQHF.

This chain uses TRBV5-1 with TRBJ2-1, with D hard to call. Between the trimmed V and J ends, which lost 0 bases and 10 bases, there was a span of 17 bases. The length of the CDR3 is 15 residues. Germline CDR1 reads SGHRS; CDR2 reads YFSETQ. CDR3 sequence (DNA): TGCGCCAGCAGCTTGGAAGTATGGGTAAAAGGCGAGCAGTTCTTC. Residues: CASSLEVWVKGEQFF.

J is TRBJ2-7 and V is TRBV6-1; 7 positions match TRBD1. The length of the CDR3 is 15 residues. From germline, CDR1 is MNHNS and CDR2 SASEGT. V was pared by 6 bases and J by 7 bases, with 15 bases of the junction left unmatched. The CDR3 DNA follows: TGTGCCAGCAGAGACAGGGAACTCAGAAACGAGGAGCAGTACTTC. It codes for CASRDRELRNEEQYF.

The sample holds a few counts of this clonotype. The chain has TRBV3-1 and TRBJ2-3, with a tentative D call TRBD1 (6 bases). Trimming stripped 3 bases from V and 0 bases from J, with 7 bases between. This CDR3 spans 14 amino acids. Germline V lookup: CDR1 LGHDT, CDR2 YNNKEL (reference sequence). The CDR3 here is CASSQTGSTDTQYF. CDR3 coding DNA: TGTGCCAGCAGCCAGACAGGTAGCACAGATACGCAGTATTTT.

This clonotype was found a few times. The chain recombines TRBV7-8 with TRBJ2-3, with 7 bases aligning to TRBD2. Germline CDR1 and CDR2: SGHVS and FQNEAQ. The V and J ends lost 1 base and 6 bases, in that order; junction bases with no gene match: 13. This CDR3 is 17 amino acids long. As DNA, the CDR3 is TGTGCCAGCAGCTTAGTACTAGCCGGGGGGATAGGGGATACGCAGTATTTT. Its translation: CASSLVLAGGIGDTQYF.

The chain combines TRBV20-1 with TRBJ2-7, with D hard to call. Germline V lookup: CDR1 DFQATT, CDR2 SNEGSKA (reference sequence). The length of the CDR3 is 12 residues. Trimming pared 6 bases from V and 7 bases from J, leaving 16 bases between. The CDR3 sequence is CSASDPAREQYF. DNA of the CDR3: TGCAGTGCGAGCGACCCCGCGAGGGAGCAGTACTTC.

The gene calls are TRBV5-1 and TRBJ2-3; D may be TRBD2 (5 bases). V dropped 0 bases and J dropped 4 bases, with 9 bases sitting between them. Per germline, CDR1 SGHRS and CDR2 YFSETQ. This CDR3 contains 14 residues. The CDR3 nucleotides read TGCGCCAGCAGCTTGGCCCCTAGCCCAGATACGCAGTATTTT. Residues: CASSLAPSPDTQYF.

The rearrangement links TRBV5-1 to TRBJ2-4; D is ambiguous. The CDR3 is 13 amino acids. Germline assignment: CDR1 SGHRS and CDR2 YFSETQ. Trimming took 5 bases from V and 4 from J, leaving 10 bases between them. The CDR3 here is CASSPQSKNIQYF. The CDR3 DNA sequence: TGCGCCAGCAGTCCACAGTCGAAAAACATTCAGTACTTC.

This chain connects TRBV15 to TRBJ1-5, with a tentative D call TRBD1 (6 bases). This CDR3 contains 16 residues. Germline V gives CDR1 LNHNV, CDR2 YYDKDF (reference sequence). The V gene lost 1 base and the J gene lost 2 bases, with 12 bases spanning the gap. The CDR3 spells CATSRARQVGNQPQHF. CDR3 in DNA: TGTGCCACCAGCAGAGCAAGACAGGTGGGCAATCAGCCCCAGCATTTT.

The genes are TRBV6-4 and TRBJ2-3; the match to TRBD2 covers 9 bases. V trimming: 7 bases; J trimming: 2 bases; junction bases outside the gene matches: 4. Germline values: CDR1 MRHNA, CDR2 SNTAGT. The length of the CDR3 is 14 residues. This CDR3 is CASKLAGYTDTQYF. DNA of the CDR3: TGTGCCAGCAAGCTAGCGGGGTACACAGATACGCAGTATTTT.